This T cell receptor (beta chain) was documented in a study of blood T cell repertoires in COVID-19. In the study overall: The samples span acute and convalescent COVID-19 from the United States, Italy and Spain. Nucleic acid was either cDNA or gDNA, and it came from T cells, B-cell-depleted T cells, or PBMCs.

This clone is classed as medium-sized (0.01 to 0.1%). Method: immunoSEQ multiplex PCR; TCRdb's copy keeps in-frame clones and lacks some. Among 80,000 to 100,000 clones listed, approximately 86% were seen once. The CDR3 totals 12 residues. Trimming pared 5 bases from V and 9 bases from J, leaving 11 bases between. Germline CDR1 reads LGHNT; CDR2 reads FRNRAP. The V gene is TRBV12-5, the J gene TRBJ1-5; perhaps TRBD1 as D (5 bases). The sequence derives from a man aged 50 to 59 with acute or convalescent COVID-19. Sequenced sample: peripheral blood. In DNA, the CDR3 is TGTGCTAGTGGTCTACAGGCGTCGCCCCAGCATTTT. Encoded protein: CASGLQASPQHF.